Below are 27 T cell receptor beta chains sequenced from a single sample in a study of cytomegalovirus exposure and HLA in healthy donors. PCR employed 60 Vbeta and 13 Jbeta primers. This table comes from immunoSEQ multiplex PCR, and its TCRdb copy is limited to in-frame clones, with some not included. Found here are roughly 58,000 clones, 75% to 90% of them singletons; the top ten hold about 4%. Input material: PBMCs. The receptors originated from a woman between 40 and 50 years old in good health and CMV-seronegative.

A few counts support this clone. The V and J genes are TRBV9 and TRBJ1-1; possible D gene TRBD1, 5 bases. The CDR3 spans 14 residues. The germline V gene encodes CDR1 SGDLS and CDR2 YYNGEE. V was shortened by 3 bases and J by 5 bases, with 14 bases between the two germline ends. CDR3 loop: CASSEGRGRTEAFF. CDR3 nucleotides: TGTGCCAGCAGCGAAGGTAGGGGAAGGACTGAAGCTTTCTTT.

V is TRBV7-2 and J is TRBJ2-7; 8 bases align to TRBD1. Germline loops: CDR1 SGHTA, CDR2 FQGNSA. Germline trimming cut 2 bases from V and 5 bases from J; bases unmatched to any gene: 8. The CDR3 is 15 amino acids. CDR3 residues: CASSLRSGTGNEQYF. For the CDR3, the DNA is TGTGCCAGCAGCTTACGATCCGGGACAGGTAACGAGCAGTACTTC.

In DNA form, the CDR3 reads TGTGCCAGCACTAATAACAGAAATGAAAAACTGTTTTTT. Protein sequence: CASTNNRNEKLFF. This chain uses TRBV7-2 with TRBJ1-4; unclear D gene. This CDR3 has 13 residues. Trimming cost V 7 bases and J 5 bases, with 11 bases left between them. Germline lookup yields CDR1 SGHTA and CDR2 FQGNSA.

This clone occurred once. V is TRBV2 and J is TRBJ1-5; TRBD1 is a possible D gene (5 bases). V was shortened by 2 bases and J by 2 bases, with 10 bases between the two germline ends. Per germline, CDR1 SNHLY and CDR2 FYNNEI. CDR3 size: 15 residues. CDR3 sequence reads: CASSELAQGNQPQHF. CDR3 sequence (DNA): TGTGCCAGCAGTGAATTGGCACAGGGCAATCAGCCCCAGCATTTT.

The CDR3 DNA is TGCGCCAGCAGCCAAGCCCTCGGGGGGCCTGGAAACACCATATATTTT. This codes for CASSQALGGPGNTIYF. This chain links TRBV5-1 with TRBJ1-3; D is possibly TRBD1 (6 bases). The V gene's germline CDR1 is SGHRS and CDR2 YFSETQ. The V gene lost 4 bases and the J gene lost 2 bases, with 16 bases spanning the gap. This CDR3 has 16 amino acids.

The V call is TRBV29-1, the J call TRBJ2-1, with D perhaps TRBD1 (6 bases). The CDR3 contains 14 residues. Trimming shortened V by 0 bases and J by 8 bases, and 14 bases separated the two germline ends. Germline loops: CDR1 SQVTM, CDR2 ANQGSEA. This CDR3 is CSVEEKARGDEQFF. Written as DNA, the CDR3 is TGCAGCGTTGAAGAGAAGGCCAGGGGTGATGAGCAGTTCTTC.

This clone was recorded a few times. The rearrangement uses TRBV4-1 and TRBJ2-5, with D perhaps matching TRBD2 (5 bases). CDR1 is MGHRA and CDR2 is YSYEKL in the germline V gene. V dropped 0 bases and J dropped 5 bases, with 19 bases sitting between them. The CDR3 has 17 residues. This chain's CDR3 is CASSQDEVSRRGETQYF. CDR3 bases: TGCGCCAGCAGCCAAGATGAGGTGTCCCGGCGAGGGGAGACCCAGTACTTC.

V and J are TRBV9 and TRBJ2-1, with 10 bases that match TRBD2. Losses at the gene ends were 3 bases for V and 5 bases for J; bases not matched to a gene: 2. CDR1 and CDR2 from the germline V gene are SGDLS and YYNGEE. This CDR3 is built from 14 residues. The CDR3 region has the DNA TGTGCCAGCAGCGGGACTAGCGGCCACAATGAGCAGTTCTTC. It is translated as CASSGTSGHNEQFF.

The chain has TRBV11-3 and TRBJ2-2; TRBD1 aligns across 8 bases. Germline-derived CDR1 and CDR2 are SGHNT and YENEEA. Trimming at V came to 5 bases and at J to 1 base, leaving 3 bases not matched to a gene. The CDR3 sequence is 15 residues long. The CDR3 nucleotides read TGTGCCAGCAGCCCCGGGACAGGGAACACCGGGGAGCTGTTTTTT. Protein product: CASSPGTGNTGELFF.

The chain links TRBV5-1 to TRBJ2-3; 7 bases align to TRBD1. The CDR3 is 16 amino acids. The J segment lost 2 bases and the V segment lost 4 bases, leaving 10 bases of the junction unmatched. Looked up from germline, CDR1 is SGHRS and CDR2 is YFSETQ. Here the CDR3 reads CASSTQTGSSTDTQYF. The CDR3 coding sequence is TGCGCCAGCAGCACCCAGACAGGGAGCTCCACAGATACGCAGTATTTT. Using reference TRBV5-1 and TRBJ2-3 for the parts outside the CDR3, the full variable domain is KAGVTQTPRYLIKTRGQQVTLSCSPISGHRSVSWYQQTPGQGLQFLFEYFSETQRNKGNFPGRFSGRQFSNSRSEMNVSTLELGDSALYLCASSTQTGSSTDTQYFGPGTRLTVL.

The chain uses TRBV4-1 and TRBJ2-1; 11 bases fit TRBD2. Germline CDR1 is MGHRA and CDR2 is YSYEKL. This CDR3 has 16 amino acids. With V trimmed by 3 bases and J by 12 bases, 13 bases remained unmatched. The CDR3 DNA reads TGCGCCAGCAGCCAGGGAAGACTAGCGGGAAGTGGATCGCAGTTCTTC. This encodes CASSQGRLAGSGSQFF.

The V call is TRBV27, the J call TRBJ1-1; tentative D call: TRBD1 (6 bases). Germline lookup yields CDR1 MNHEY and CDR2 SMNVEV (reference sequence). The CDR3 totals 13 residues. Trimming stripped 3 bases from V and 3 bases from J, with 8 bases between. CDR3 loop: CASSLGHHTEAFF. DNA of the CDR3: TGTGCCAGCAGTTTGGGACACCACACTGAAGCTTTCTTT.

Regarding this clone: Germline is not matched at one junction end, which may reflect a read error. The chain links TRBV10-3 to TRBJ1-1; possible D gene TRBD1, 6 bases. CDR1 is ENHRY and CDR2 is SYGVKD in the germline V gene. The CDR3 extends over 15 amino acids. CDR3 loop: CVISESTTGSTEAFF. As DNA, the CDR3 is TGTGTCATCAGTGAGTCGACCACAGGGAGCACTGAAGCTTTCTTT.

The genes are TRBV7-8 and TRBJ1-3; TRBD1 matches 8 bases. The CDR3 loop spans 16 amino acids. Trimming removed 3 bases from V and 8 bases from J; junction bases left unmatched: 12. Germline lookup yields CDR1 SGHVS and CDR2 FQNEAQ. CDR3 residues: CASSFAGQGHRDTIYF. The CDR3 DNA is TGTGCCAGCAGCTTTGCCGGACAGGGACATCGGGACACCATATATTTT.

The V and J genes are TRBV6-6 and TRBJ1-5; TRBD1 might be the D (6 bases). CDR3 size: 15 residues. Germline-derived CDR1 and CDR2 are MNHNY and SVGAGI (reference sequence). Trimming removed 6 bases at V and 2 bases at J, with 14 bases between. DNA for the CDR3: TGTGCCAGCAGAGAGGCGGCAGGGGGCAATCAGCCCCAGCATTTT. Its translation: CASREAAGGNQPQHF.

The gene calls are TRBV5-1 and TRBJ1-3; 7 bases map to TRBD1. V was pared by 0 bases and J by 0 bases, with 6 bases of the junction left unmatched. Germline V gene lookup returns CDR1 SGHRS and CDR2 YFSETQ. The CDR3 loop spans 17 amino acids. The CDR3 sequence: CASSLGGTASSGNTIYF. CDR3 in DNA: TGCGCCAGCAGCTTGGGGGGGACAGCGAGCTCTGGAAACACCATATATTTT.

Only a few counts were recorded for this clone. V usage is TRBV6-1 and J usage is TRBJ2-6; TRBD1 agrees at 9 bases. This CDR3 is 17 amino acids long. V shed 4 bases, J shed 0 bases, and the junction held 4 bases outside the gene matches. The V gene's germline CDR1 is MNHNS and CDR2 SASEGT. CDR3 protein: CASSGTGVVSGANVLTF. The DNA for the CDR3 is TGTGCCAGCAGTGGGACAGGGGTCGTCTCTGGGGCCAACGTCCTGACTTTC.

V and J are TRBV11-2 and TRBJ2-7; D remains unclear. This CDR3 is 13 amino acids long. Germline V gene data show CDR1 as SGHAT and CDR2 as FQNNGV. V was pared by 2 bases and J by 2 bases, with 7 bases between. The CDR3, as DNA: TGTGCCAGCAGCTTATCTTACACCTACGAGCAGTACTTC. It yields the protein CASSLSYTYEQYF. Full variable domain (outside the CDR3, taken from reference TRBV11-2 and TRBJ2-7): EAGVAQSPRYKIIEKRQSVAFWCNPISGHATLYWYQQILGQGPKLLIQFQNNGVVDDSQLPKDRFSAERLKGVDSTLKIQPAKLEDSAVYLCASSLSYTYEQYFGPGTRLTVT.

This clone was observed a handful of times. The CDR3 coding sequence is TGTGCCAGCAGCTTACGGACAGGTTTAAAGGATGGCTACACCTTC. Protein sequence: CASSLRTGLKDGYTF. The chain joins TRBV7-9 to TRBJ1-2, with 7 bases lining up with TRBD1. V shed 2 bases and J 6 bases; nucleotides not matched to a gene: 9. In germline, CDR1 is SEHNR, CDR2 FQNEAQ (reference sequence). This CDR3 is 15 amino acids long.

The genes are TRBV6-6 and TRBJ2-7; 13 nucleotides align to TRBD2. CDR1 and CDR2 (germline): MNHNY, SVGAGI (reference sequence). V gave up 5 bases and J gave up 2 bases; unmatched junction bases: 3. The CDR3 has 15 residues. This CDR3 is CASSPGLAGTYEQYF. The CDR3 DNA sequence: TGTGCCAGCAGTCCGGGACTAGCGGGAACCTACGAGCAGTACTTC.

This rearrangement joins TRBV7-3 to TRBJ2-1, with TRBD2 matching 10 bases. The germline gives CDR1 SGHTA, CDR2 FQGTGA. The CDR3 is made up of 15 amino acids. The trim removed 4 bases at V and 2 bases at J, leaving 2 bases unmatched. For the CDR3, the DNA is TGTGCCAGCAGCTCTAGCGGGGGTCCCTACAATGAGCAGTTCTTC. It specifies CASSSSGGPYNEQFF.

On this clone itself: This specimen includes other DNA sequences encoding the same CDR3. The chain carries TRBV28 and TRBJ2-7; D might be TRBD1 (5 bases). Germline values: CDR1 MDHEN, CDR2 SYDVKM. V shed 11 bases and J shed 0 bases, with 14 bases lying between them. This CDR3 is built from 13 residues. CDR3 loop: CAARLQGSYEQYF. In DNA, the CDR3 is TGTGCCGCTCGCCTCCAGGGCTCCTACGAGCAGTACTTC.

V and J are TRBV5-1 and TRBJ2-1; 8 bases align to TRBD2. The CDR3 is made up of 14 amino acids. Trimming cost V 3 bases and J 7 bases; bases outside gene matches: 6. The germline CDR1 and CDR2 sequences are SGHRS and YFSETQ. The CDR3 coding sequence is TGCGCCAGCAGCTCGAGCGGGAGTGGGAATGAGCAGTTCTTC. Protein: CASSSSGSGNEQFF.

Here the CDR3 DNA reads TGCGCCAGCAGCCACAGAACAGGGGGCACCCCGGGGGAGACCCAGTACTTC. Amino acid sequence: CASSHRTGGTPGETQYF. The chain links TRBV4-3 to TRBJ2-5, with 9 bases fitting TRBD1. The CDR3 consists of 17 residues. The V gene end was trimmed by 3 bases and the J gene end by 5 bases; junction bases not matched to a gene: 13. CDR1 and CDR2 from the germline V gene are LGHNA and YSLEER.

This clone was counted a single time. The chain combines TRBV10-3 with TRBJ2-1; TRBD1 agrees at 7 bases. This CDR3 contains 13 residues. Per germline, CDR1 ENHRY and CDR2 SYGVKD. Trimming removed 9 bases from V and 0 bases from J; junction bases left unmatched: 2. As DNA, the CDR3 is TGTGCCATGGGACAGAACTCCTACAATGAGCAGTTCTTC. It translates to CAMGQNSYNEQFF.

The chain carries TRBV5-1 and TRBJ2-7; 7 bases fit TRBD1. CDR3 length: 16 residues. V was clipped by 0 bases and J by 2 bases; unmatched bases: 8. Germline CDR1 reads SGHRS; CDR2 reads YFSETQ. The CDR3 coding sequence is TGCGCCAGCAGCTTGGGAGGGACAGACCCCCCCTACGAGCAGTACTTC. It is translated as CASSLGGTDPPYEQYF.

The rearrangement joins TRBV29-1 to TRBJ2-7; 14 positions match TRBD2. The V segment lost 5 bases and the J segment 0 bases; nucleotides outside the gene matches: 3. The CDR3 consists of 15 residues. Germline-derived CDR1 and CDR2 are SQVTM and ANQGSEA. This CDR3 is CSVSGTSGSSYEQYF. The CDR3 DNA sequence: TGCAGCGTTTCCGGGACTAGCGGGAGCTCCTACGAGCAGTACTTC.